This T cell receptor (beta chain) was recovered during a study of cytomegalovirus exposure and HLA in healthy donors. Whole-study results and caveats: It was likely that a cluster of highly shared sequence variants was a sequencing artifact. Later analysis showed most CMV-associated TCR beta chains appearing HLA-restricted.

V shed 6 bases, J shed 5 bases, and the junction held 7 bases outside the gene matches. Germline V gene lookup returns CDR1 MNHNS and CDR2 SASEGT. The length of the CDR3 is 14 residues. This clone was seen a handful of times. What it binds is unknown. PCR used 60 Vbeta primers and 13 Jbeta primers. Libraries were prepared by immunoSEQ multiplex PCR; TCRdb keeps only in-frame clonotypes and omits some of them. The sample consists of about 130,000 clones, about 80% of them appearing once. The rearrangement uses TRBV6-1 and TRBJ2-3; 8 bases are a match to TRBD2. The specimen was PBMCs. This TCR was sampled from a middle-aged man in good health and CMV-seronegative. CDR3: CASRAGVYVDTQYF. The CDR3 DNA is TGTGCCAGCAGAGCGGGAGTATACGTAGATACGCAGTATTTT.